This note documents a single TCR beta chain sequence. The sample originates from a study of T cells after yellow fever vaccination. The CDR3 spans 14 residues. V shed 1 base and J shed 7 bases, with 11 bases lying between them. CDR1 and CDR2 from the germline V gene are LGHDT and YNNKEL (reference sequence). TCRdb independently ran MiXCR on the 5' RACE reads; one entry per CDR3 protein. Of roughly 500,000 distinct CDR3 sequences in the sample, 19% were seen once. This TCR was recovered from a man aged 25-45 years who received the YFV17D yellow fever vaccine. The sequencing used PBMCs, collected 15 days after the yellow fever booster vaccination. The chain is built from TRBV3-1 and TRBJ2-1; D unclear. CDR3 nucleotide sequence: TGTGCCAGCAGCCAAGGTAGTCTAGAGAATGAGCAGTTCTTC. As protein: CASSQGSLENEQFF.